This T cell receptor beta chain was sequenced in a study of T cells in Graves' hyperthyroidism and ophthalmopathy. Researchers took RNA transcripts and amplified the TCR beta CDR3 regions from them. When the TCR CDR3 underwent first-round RT-PCR, the HTBI primer set was used. Using its own MiXCR run on the multiplex PCR reads, TCRdb lists one record per CDR3 protein. The data hold 340,000 or so distinct CDR3 sequences, with 21% observed a single time. The germline CDR1 and CDR2 sequences are DFQATT and SNEGSKA (reference sequence). CDR3 length equals 11 residues. V lost 2 bases to trimming and J lost 6 bases, with 8 bases between them. As regards this clonotype: It may be a read error: a sequence one base away is much more abundant.

The chain joins TRBV20-1 to TRBJ2-7; no firm D call. The clonotype comes from a woman between 50 and 59 years old with Graves' hyperthyroidism. Sequencing was done on a sample of blood. Here the CDR3 DNA reads TGCAGTGCTAGATCCGGGCCCGAGCAGTACTTC. The encoded protein is CSARSGPEQYF.